Each of the 3 T cell receptor beta chains below was sequenced from the same sample in a study of shared clonotypes between healthy human individuals. Here immunoSEQ multiplex PCR was the method, and the copy in TCRdb shows in-frame clones only, minus some. The data show approximately 2.4 million clones, approximately 96% seen once. The sequenced sample was naive CD4+ T cells sorted from blood. The subset was: CD45RA+ positively selected. The receptors originated from a man younger than 35 in good health.

The rearrangement links TRBV28 to TRBJ1-5; the D gene is possibly TRBD1 (5 bases). V lost 3 bases to trimming and J lost 6 bases, with 12 bases between them. From germline, CDR1 is MDHEN and CDR2 SYDVKM. The CDR3 has 14 amino acids. The DNA for the CDR3 is TGTGCCAGCAGTTTCTGGGGGGTCGGTCAGCCCCAGCATTTT. Amino acid sequence: CASSFWGVGQPQHF.

This chain links TRBV18 with TRBJ2-5; D unclear. This CDR3 has 14 amino acids. The germline V gene encodes CDR1 KGHSH and CDR2 LQKENI. V dropped 2 bases and J dropped 1 base, with 8 bases sitting between them. The CDR3 spells CASSPVQVQETQYF. In DNA, the CDR3 is TGTGCCAGCTCACCAGTCCAGGTCCAAGAGACCCAGTACTTC.

This clone showed up just once. The chain combines TRBV11-2 with TRBJ2-7; 9 bases align to TRBD2. The V and J ends lost 4 bases and 0 bases, in that order; junction bases with no gene match: 7. Germline CDR1 SGHAT, CDR2 FQNNGV. The CDR3 is made up of 16 amino acids. The CDR3 protein is CASSSRTSASSYEQYF. In DNA, the CDR3 is TGTGCCAGCAGCTCCAGGACTAGCGCGAGCTCCTACGAGCAGTACTTC. The whole variable domain, filled in from reference TRBV11-2 and TRBJ2-7, reads EAGVAQSPRYKIIEKRQSVAFWCNPISGHATLYWYQQILGQGPKLLIQFQNNGVVDDSQLPKDRFSAERLKGVDSTLKIQPAKLEDSAVYLCASSSRTSASSYEQYFGPGTRLTVT.